What follows describes a single T cell receptor (beta chain). Antigen: not known. Germline values: CDR1 MNHEY, CDR2 SVGEGT. CDR3 size: 13 residues. Per TCR library, about 3.5 ug of total RNA was used. Eight separate reactions for every sample produced the cDNA. Template switching added UMIs carrying a 6-nucleotide sample barcode. For each CDR3 protein, TCRdb gives one entry from its re-call of the 5' RACE reads, without DNA. Its table lists around 100,000 distinct CDR3 sequences. This sample is part of a study of monozygotic twins with inflammatory bowel disease. Study observations and caveats: Patient-to-patient differences in immunosuppressive treatment may have added variability to the repertoires.

The sequenced sample consisted of blood. This TCR derives from a human donor with ulcerative colitis or Crohn's disease, or a healthy co-twin of an affected twin (not recorded which). This chain connects TRBV6-2 or TRBV6-3 to TRBJ2-3; the TCRdb D gene call, TRBD1, has no DNA to confirm it. The CDR3 loop is CATRDRSTDTQYF.